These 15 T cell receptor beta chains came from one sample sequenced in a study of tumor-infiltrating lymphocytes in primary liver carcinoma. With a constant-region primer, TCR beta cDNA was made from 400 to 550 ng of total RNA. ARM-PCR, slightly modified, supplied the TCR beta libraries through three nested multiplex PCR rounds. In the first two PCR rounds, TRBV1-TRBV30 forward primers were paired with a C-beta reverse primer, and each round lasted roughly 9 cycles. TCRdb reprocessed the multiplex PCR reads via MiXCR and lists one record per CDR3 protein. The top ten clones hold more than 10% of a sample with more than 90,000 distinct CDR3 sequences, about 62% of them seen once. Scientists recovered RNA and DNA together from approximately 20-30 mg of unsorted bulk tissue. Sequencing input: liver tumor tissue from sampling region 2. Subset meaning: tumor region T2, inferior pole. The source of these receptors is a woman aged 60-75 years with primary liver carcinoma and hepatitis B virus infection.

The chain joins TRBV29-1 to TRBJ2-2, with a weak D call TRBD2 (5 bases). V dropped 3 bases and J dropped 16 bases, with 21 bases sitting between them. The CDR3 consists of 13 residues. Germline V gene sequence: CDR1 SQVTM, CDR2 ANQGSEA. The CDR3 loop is CSVDSTNTGKPFF. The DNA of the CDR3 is TGCAGCGTTGATTCGACTAACACCGGGAAGCCGTTTTTT.

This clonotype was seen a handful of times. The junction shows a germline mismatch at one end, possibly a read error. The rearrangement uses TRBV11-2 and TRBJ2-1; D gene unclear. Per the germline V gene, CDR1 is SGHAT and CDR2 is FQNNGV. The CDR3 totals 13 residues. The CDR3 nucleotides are TGTGGCAGCAGCTTAGGTCATAGAGATGAGCAGTTCTTC. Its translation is CGSSLGHRDEQFF.

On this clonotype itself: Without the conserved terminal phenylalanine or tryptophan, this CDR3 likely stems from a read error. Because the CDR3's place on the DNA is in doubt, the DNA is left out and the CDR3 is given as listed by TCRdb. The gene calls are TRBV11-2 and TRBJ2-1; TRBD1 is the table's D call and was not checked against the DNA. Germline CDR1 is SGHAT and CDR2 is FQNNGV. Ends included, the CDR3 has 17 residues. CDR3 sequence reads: CASSLTHGRGYRGEQLL.

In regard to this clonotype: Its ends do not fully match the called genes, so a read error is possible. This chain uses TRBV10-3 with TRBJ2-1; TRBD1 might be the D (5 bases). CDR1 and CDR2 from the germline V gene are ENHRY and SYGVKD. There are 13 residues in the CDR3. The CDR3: CVISLNGQNEQFF. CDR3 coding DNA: TGTGTCATCAGTTTGAACGGACAAAATGAGCAGTTCTTC.

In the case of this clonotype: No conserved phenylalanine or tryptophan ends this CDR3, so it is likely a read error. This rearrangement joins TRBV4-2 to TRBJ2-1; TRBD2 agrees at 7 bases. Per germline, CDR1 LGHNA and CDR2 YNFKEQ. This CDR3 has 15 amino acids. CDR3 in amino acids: CASSQDFGGGNEQFS. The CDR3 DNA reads TGTGCCAGTAGCCAAGATTTCGGCGGGGGCAATGAGCAGTTCTCC.

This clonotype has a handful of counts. CDR3 in amino acids: CNVRTSQLSGEQYF. The CDR3 nucleotides are TGCAACGTCAGAACCTCGCAATTATCAGGGGAGCAGTATTTT. J is TRBJ2-3 and V is TRBV29-1, with D possibly TRBD1 on 6 matching bases. The CDR3 extends over 14 amino acids. The germline V gene has CDR1 SQVTM and CDR2 ANQGSEA.

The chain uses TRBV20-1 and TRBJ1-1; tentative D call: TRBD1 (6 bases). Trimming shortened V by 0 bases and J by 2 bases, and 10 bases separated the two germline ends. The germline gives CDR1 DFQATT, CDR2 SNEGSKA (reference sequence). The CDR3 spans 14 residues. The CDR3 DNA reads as TGCAGTGCTAGAGATGGGACAACTAACACTGAAGCTTTCTTT. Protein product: CSARDGTTNTEAFF.

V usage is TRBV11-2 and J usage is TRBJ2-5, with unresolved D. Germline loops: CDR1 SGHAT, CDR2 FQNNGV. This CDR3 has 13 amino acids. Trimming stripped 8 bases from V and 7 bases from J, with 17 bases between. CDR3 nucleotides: TGTGCCAGCGGCGTAGAGTCCAAGGGGACCCAGTACTTC. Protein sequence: CASGVESKGTQYF.

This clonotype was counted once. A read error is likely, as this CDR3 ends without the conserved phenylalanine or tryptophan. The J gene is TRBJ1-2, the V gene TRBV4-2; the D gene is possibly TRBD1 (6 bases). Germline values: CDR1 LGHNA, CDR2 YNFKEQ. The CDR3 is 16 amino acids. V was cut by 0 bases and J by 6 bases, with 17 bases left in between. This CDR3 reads CASSQEQGNWFNGYTL. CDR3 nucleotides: TGTGCCAGCAGCCAAGAACAGGGAAATTGGTTTAATGGCTACACCTTG.

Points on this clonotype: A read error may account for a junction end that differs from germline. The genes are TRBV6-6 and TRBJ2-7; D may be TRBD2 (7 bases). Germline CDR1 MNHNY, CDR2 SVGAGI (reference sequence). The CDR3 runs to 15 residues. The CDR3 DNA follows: TGTGACAGCGGACTTGCGAGGGGGAGGGCCGGCGAGCAGTACTTC. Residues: CDSGLARGRAGEQYF.

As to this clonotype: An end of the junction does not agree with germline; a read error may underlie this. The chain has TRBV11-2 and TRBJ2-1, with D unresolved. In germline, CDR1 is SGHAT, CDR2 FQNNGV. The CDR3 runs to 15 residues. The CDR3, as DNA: TGTGCCAGCAGCTTAGTAGATCGCAAGTTCGATGAGCAGTCCTTC. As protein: CASSLVDRKFDEQSF.

The CDR3 region is CVISSLTGFLGYTF. The CDR3 DNA sequence: TGTGTCATCAGTTCGCTGACAGGGTTCCTTGGCTACACCTTC. This chain uses TRBV12-3 or TRBV12-4 with TRBJ1-2, with 7 positions matching TRBD1. This CDR3 contains 14 residues.

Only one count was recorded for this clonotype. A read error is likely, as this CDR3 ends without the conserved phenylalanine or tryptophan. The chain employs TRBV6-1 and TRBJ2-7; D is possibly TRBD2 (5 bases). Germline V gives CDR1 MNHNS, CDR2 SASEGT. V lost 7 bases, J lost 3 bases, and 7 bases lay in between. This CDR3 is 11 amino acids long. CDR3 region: CASTGNYEQYL. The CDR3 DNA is TGTGCCAGCACCGGGAACTACGAGCAGTACCTC.

The CDR3 DNA sequence: TGCAGCGTTATCATAGGCGGAGATACGCAGTATTTT. It specifies CSVIIGGDTQYF. This chain links TRBV29-1 with TRBJ2-3; unclear D gene. V shed 5 bases and J shed 5 bases, with 11 bases lying between them. From germline, CDR1 is SQVTM and CDR2 ANQGSEA. This CDR3 has 12 residues.

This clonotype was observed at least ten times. The CDR3 spells CASSQDMRTGELFF. CDR3 coding DNA: TGTGCCAGCAGCCAAGATATGAGGACCGGGGAGCTGTTTTTT. The chain carries TRBV14 and TRBJ2-2; D call uncertain. The CDR3 covers 14 residues. Germline V gives CDR1 SGHDN, CDR2 FVKESK. Trimming shortened V by 0 bases and J by 5 bases, and 7 bases separated the two germline ends.